This TCR beta chain was documented in a study of blood T cell repertoires in COVID-19. About the research overall: Samples of COVID-19 (acute and convalescent) were obtained from the United States, Italy and Spain. T cells, B-cell-depleted T cells, or PBMCs supplied cDNA or gDNA.

V was pared by 5 bases and J by 6 bases, with 13 bases between. The CDR3 runs to 13 residues. CDR1 SGHNT and CDR2 YENEEA come from the germline V gene. Study processing details: Reference gene primers were amplified, and this amplification served to estimate nucleated cell counts. Libraries were prepared by immunoSEQ multiplex PCR; TCRdb keeps only in-frame clonotypes and omits some of them. Clone size and V and J calls were adopted from that table, with D and trimming inferred from the DNA. This repertoire shows a few hundred thousand clones, nearly 90% found once; its top ten account for around 4.6%.

The chain links TRBV11-3 to TRBJ1-2; D is possibly TRBD1 (5 bases). Specimen: peripheral blood. The TCR originated in a woman aged 40-49 years who had recovered from COVID-19. In nucleotides, the CDR3 is TGTGCCAGCAGCGGGGAGGGACGACATGGCTACACCTTC. It encodes CASSGEGRHGYTF.